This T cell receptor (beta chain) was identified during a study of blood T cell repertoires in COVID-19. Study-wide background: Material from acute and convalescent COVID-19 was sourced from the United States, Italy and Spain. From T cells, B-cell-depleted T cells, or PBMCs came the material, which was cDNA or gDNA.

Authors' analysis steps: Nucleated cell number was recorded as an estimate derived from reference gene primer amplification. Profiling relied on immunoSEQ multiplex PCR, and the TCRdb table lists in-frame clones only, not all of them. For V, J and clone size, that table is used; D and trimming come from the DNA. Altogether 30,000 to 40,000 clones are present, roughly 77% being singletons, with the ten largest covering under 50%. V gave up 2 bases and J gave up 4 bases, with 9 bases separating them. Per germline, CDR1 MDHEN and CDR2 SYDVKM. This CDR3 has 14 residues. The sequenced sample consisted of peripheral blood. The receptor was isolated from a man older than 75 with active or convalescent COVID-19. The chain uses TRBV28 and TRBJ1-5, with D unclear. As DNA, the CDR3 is TGTGCCAGCAGTTTAAGACTAAATAATCAGCCCCAGCATTTT. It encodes CASSLRLNNQPQHF.